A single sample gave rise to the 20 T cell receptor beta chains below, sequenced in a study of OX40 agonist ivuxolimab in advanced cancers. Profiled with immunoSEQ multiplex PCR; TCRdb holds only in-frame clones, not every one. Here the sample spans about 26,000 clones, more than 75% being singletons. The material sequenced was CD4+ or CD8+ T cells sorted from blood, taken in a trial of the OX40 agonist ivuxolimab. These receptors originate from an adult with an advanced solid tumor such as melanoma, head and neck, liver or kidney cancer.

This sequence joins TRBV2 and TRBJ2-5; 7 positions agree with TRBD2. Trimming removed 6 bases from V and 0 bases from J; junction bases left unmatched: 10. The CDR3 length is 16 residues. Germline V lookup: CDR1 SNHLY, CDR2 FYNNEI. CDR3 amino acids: CASSRGTNLYQETQYF. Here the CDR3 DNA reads TGTGCCAGCAGCCGTGGGACTAACCTGTACCAAGAGACCCAGTACTTC.

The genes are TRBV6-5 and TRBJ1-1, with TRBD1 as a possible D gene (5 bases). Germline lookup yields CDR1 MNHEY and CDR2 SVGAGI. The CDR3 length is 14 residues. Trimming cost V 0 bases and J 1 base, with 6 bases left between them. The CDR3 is CASSYSGGNTEAFF. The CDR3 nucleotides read TGTGCCAGCAGTTACTCTGGGGGGAACACTGAAGCTTTCTTT.

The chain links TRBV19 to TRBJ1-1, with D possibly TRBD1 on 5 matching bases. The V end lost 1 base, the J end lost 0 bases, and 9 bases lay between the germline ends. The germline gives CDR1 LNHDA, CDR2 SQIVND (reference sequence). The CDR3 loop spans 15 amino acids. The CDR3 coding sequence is TGTGCCAGTAGTATAGCGACAGTCATGAACACTGAAGCTTTCTTT. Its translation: CASSIATVMNTEAFF.

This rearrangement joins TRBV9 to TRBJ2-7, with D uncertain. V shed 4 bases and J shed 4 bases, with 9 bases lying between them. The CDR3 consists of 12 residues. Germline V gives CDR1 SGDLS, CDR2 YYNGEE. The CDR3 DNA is TGTGCCAGCAGCCTCGACGGATACGAGCAGTACTTC. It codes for CASSLDGYEQYF.

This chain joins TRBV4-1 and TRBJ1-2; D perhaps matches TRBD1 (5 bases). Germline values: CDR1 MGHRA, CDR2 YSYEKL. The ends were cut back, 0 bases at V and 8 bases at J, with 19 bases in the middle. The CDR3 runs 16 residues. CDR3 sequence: CASSQDLGARIEGYTF. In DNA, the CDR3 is TGCGCCAGCAGCCAAGATTTAGGGGCGCGGATAGAGGGCTACACCTTC.

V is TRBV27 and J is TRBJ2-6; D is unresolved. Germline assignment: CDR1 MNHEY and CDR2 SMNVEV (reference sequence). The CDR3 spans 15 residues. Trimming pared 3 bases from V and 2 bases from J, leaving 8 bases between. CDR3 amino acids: CASSFSGTGANVLTF. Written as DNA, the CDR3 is TGTGCCAGCAGTTTTAGTGGGACTGGGGCCAACGTCCTGACTTTC.

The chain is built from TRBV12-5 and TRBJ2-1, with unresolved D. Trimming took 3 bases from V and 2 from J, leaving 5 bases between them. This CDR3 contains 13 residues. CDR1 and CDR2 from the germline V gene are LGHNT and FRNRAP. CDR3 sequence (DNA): TGTGCTAGTGGTTTTAGCCCCTACAATGAGCAGTTCTTC. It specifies CASGFSPYNEQFF.

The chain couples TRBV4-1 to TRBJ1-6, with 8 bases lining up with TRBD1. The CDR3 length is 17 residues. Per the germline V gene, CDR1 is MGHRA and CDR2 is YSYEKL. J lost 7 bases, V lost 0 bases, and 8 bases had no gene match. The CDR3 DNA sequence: TGCGCCAGCAGCCAAGACTATCGGACAGGGTTAAATTCACCCCTCCACTTT. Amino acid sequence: CASSQDYRTGLNSPLHF.

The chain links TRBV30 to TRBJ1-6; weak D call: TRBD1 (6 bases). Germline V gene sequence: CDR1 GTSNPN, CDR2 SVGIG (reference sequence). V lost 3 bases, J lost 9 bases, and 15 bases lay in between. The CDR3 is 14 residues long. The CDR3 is CAWRNRAGSSPLHF. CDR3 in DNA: TGTGCCTGGAGAAACAGGGCTGGTAGTTCACCCCTCCACTTT.

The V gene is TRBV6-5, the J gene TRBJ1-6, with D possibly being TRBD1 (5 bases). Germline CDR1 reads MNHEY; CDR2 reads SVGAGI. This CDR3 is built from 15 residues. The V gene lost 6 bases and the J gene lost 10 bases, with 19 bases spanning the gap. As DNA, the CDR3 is TGTGCCAGCAGATCGACCGGGACGGAGGCATCACCCCTCCACTTT. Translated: CASRSTGTEASPLHF.

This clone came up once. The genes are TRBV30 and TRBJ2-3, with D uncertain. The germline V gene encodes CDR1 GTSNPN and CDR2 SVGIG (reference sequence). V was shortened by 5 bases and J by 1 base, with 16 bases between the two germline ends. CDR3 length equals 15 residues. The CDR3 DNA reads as TGTGCCTGGGATTTTGGGGTAGGAGGCACAGATACGCAGTATTTT. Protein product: CAWDFGVGGTDTQYF.

CDR3 DNA sequence: TGCAGCGTTGATGCGGACAGCCGCTATGGCTACACCTTC. Translated, it gives CSVDADSRYGYTF. The gene calls are TRBV29-1 and TRBJ1-2, with a possible D match to TRBD1 (6 bases). CDR1 is SQVTM, CDR2 ANQGSEA, per germline. V lost 3 bases and J lost 4, with 12 bases in between. This CDR3 has 13 amino acids.

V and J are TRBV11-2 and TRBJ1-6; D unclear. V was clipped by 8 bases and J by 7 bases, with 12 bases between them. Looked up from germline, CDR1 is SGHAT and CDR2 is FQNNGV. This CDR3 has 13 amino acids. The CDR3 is CASLGDGNSPLHF. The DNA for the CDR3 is TGTGCCAGCTTAGGTGACGGGAATTCACCCCTCCACTTT. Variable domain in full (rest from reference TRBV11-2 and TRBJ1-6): EAGVAQSPRYKIIEKRQSVAFWCNPISGHATLYWYQQILGQGPKLLIQFQNNGVVDDSQLPKDRFSAERLKGVDSTLKIQPAKLEDSAVYLCASLGDGNSPLHFGNGTRLTVT.

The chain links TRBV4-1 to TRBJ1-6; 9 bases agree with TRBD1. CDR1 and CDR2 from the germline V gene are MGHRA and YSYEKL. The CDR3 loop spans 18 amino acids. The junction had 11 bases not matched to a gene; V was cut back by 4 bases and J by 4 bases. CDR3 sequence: CASSLVGETGGYNSPLHF. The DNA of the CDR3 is TGCGCCAGCAGCCTCGTTGGCGAGACAGGGGGTTATAATTCACCCCTCCACTTT.

The DNA of the CDR3 is TGTGCCAGCAGCGTAGCTCTCGCGTCCAATGAGCAGTTCTTC. As protein: CASSVALASNEQFF. V is TRBV9 and J is TRBJ2-1; D is unresolved. The germline V and J ends were trimmed by 0 bases and 6 bases, with 10 bases remaining between them. Germline CDR1 reads SGDLS; CDR2 reads YYNGEE. This CDR3 spans 14 amino acids.

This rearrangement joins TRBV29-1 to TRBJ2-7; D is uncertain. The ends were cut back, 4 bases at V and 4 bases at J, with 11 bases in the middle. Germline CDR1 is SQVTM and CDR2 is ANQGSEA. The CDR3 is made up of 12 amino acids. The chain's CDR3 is CSVAGAKYEQYF. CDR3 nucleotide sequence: TGCAGCGTTGCGGGCGCCAAATACGAGCAGTACTTC.

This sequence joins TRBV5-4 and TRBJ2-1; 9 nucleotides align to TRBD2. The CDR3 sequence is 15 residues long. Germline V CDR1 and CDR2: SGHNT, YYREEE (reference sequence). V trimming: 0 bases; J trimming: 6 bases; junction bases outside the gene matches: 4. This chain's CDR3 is CASSLEVAGVNEQFF. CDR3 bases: TGTGCCAGCAGCTTGGAGGTAGCGGGGGTCAATGAGCAGTTCTTC.

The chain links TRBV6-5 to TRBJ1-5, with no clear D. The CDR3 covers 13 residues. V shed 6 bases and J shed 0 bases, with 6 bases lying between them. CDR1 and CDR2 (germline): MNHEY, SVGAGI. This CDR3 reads CASRQSSNQPQHF. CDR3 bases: TGTGCCAGCAGACAGAGTAGCAATCAGCCCCAGCATTTT.

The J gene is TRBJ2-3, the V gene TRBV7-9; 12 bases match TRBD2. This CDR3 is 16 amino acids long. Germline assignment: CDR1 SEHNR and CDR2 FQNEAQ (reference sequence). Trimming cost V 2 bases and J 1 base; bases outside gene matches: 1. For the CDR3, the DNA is TGTGCCAGCAGCTTACGGACTAGCGGGGGCACAGATACGCAGTATTTT. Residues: CASSLRTSGGTDTQYF.

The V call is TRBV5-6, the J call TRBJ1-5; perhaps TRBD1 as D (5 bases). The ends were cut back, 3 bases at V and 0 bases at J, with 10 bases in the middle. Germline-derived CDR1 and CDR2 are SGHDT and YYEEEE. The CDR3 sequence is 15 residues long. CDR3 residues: CASSSGFYSNQPQHF. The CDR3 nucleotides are TGTGCCAGCAGCTCAGGGTTCTATAGCAATCAGCCCCAGCATTTT.